This is a list of T cell receptor beta chains from one sample in a study of shared clonotypes between healthy human individuals. The protocol was immunoSEQ multiplex PCR, while the TCRdb copy is restricted to in-frame clones and leaves out a portion. The data show over 2 million clones, with 85% to 95% seen just once and approximately 0.41% held by the top ten. Sequenced sample: naive CD4+ T cells from PBMCs. These receptor sequences come from a man between 18 and 29 years old in good health. Some clones in this sample may be carry-over from other donors' samples. Both conserved end residues are part of each CDR3. A D gene is named only where the DNA matches it firmly. Clone size appears in some rows only: once, few, many, or a class for an expanded clone.

>TRBV7-9|.|.|TRBJ2-1
CASSELAHDNEQFF
TGTGCCAGCAGCGAGTTGGCACACGACAATGAGCAGTTCTTC
>TRBV5-4|.|TRBD1|TRBJ2-7
CASSGGQATGNYEQYF
TGTGCCAGCAGCGGGGGACAGGCCACGGGAAACTACGAGCAGTACTTC
>TRBV27|.|.|TRBJ2-7
CASSLSPQGTYEQYF
TGTGCCAGCAGTTTATCGCCGCAGGGGACCTACGAGCAGTACTTC
>TRBV27|.|TRBD1|TRBJ2-7
CASSFPGQGRYEQYF
TGTGCCAGCAGTTTTCCAGGACAGGGGCGGTACGAGCAGTACTTC
>TRBV28|.|TRBD1|TRBJ1-1
CASSPAGGTEAFF
TGTGCCAGCAGTCCGGCAGGGGGTACTGAAGCTTTCTTT
>TRBV20-1|.|.|TRBJ1-1
CSASDTEAFF
TGCAGTGCTAGCGACACTGAAGCTTTCTTT
>TRBV7-9|once|TRBD1|TRBJ2-5
CASRKEGQGAREQYF
TGTGCCAGCAGGAAAGAGGGACAGGGGGCGCGGGAGCAGTACTTC
>TRBV5-1|.|.|TRBJ1-2
CASSQDTGRGYTF
TGCGCCAGCAGTCAAGACACCGGACGGGGCTACACCTTC
>TRBV14|.|.|TRBJ2-7
CASSRTGYEQYF
TGTGCCAGCAGCCGGACTGGGTACGAGCAGTACTTC
>TRBV28|.|.|TRBJ1-5
CASTYRLLNQPQHF
TGTGCCAGCACCTACAGATTACTCAATCAGCCCCAGCATTTT
>TRBV10-2|once|TRBD2|TRBJ2-3
CASRGILAGGLYF
TGCGCCAGCAGGGGGATTCTAGCGGGTGGCTTGTATTTT
>TRBV11-2|.|.|TRBJ1-4
CASSFRLGEELFF
TGTGCCAGCAGCTTCAGGTTGGGGGAGGAACTGTTTTTT
>TRBV5-5|.|.|TRBJ1-2
CASSWGSAYTF
TGTGCCAGCAGCTGGGGGAGCGCGTACACCTTC
>TRBV19|.|TRBD2|TRBJ2-1
CASSISGGNNEQFF
TGTGCCAGTAGTATTAGCGGGGGTAACAATGAGCAGTTCTTC
>TRBV4-1|once|.|TRBJ2-4
CASSQAHPEAGGKNIQYF
TGCGCCAGCAGCCAAGCCCACCCCGAGGCTGGTGGGAAAAACATTCAGTACTTC
>TRBV19|.|TRBD1|TRBJ2-7
CASSNTGQGYEQYF
TGTGCCAGTAGTAATACCGGACAGGGCTACGAGCAGTACTTC
>TRBV28|.|.|TRBJ2-7
CASSPSLTLAGRYEQYF
TGTGCCAGCAGCCCATCCCTGACCCTGGCGGGAAGATACGAGCAGTACTTC
>TRBV18|.|.|TRBJ1-5
CASSPQNSNQPQHF
TGTGCCAGCTCACCTCAGAATAGCAATCAGCCCCAGCATTTT
>TRBV7-9|.|TRBD1|TRBJ2-6
CASSLTGAVNVLTF
TGTGCCAGCAGTCTGACAGGGGCTGTCAACGTCCTGACTTTC
>TRBV15|.|.|TRBJ2-5
CATSRGGAGQETQYF
TGTGCCACCAGCAGAGGTGGGGCAGGACAAGAGACCCAGTACTTC
>TRBV5-1|.|TRBD1|TRBJ2-1
CASTLGDSLNEQFF
TGCGCCAGCACCCTGGGGGACAGCTTAAATGAGCAGTTCTTC
>TRBV20-1|.|.|TRBJ2-5
CSGTEGGTQYF
TGCAGTGGCACCGAAGGGGGGACCCAGTACTTC
>TRBV6-1|.|TRBD2|TRBJ2-1
CASRISGSNDEQFF
TGTGCCAGCAGGATTAGCGGGAGCAACGATGAGCAGTTCTTC
>TRBV7-9|.|.|TRBJ2-5
CASTWSGGRERGTQYF
TGTGCCAGCACCTGGTCTGGGGGACGCGAACGGGGGACCCAGTACTTC
>TRBV11-2|.|TRBD2|TRBJ2-2
CASSLSTSGKTGELFF
TGTGCCAGCAGCTTATCGACTAGCGGGAAAACCGGGGAGCTGTTTTTT
>TRBV15|.|.|TRBJ2-1
CATSLQGHNYNEQFF
TGTGCCACCAGTCTTCAGGGGCACAACTACAATGAGCAGTTCTTC
>TRBV30|.|.|TRBJ1-1
CAGNRERVTEAFF
TGTGCTGGAAACAGGGAGAGGGTAACTGAAGCTTTCTTT
>TRBV7-9|.|TRBD1|TRBJ1-6
CASGPQGGSPLHF
TGTGCCAGCGGCCCACAGGGGGGCTCACCCCTCCACTTT
>TRBV9|.|TRBD1|TRBJ1-1
CASSAQGAENTEAFF
TGTGCCAGCAGCGCACAGGGGGCTGAGAACACTGAAGCTTTCTTT
>TRBV7-2|.|TRBD1|TRBJ1-1
CASSFRQGVPKNTEAFF
TGTGCCAGCAGCTTCCGGCAGGGGGTCCCTAAGAACACTGAAGCTTTCTTT
>TRBV28|.|.|TRBJ1-1
CASSTPTDMNTEAFF
TGTGCCAGCAGCACCCCGACAGACATGAACACTGAAGCTTTCTTT
>TRBV5-4|.|TRBD1|TRBJ2-2
CASSSGTGGSSYSFGELFF
TGTGCCAGCAGTTCCGGGACAGGGGGCTCCTCTTATTCGTTCGGGGAGCTGTTTTTT
>TRBV28|.|.|TRBJ1-5
CASRSAGSSNQPQHF
TGTGCCAGCCGCAGCGCAGGGAGCAGCAATCAGCCCCAGCATTTT
>TRBV4-1|.|TRBD1|TRBJ2-2
CASSPGTGGYGELFF
TGCGCCAGCAGCCCGGGGACAGGGGGGTACGGGGAGCTGTTTTTT
>TRBV6-1|.|TRBD1|TRBJ2-3
CASSDGTGPLQTDTQYF
TGTGCCAGCAGTGATGGGACAGGCCCCCTTCAGACAGATACGCAGTATTTT
>TRBV28|few|.|TRBJ1-1
CASSLMGGVGEAFF
TGTGCCAGCAGTTTAATGGGGGGCGTAGGTGAAGCTTTCTTT
>TRBV18|once|.|TRBJ1-3
CASSPFWPGSGNTIYF
TGTGCCAGCTCACCATTCTGGCCAGGTTCTGGAAACACCATATATTTT
>TRBV19|.|TRBD1|TRBJ2-5
CASSIEWTGGVGETQYF
TGTGCCAGTAGTATAGAATGGACAGGGGGCGTTGGAGAGACCCAGTACTTC
>TRBV11-3|.|TRBD2|TRBJ2-1
CASSPAAGGYNEQFF
TGTGCCAGCAGCCCGGCGGCGGGAGGATACAATGAGCAGTTCTTC
>TRBV4-1|.|.|TRBJ1-2
CASSYTDMSNYGYTF
TGCGCCAGCAGCTATACAGACATGTCTAACTATGGCTACACCTTC
>TRBV5-1|.|.|TRBJ1-1
CASSVGPTPLNTEAFF
TGCGCCAGCAGCGTGGGACCGACTCCCCTGAACACTGAAGCTTTCTTT
>TRBV10-3|.|.|TRBJ1-2
CAITRDINYGYTF
TGTGCCATCACTAGGGACATAAACTATGGCTACACCTTC
>TRBV6-5|.|TRBD1|TRBJ1-2
CASSYRGQGYGYTF
TGTGCCAGCAGTTACCGGGGACAGGGCTATGGCTACACCTTC
>TRBV9|.|TRBD2|TRBJ2-7
CASSVGGGSLYEQYF
TGTGCCAGCAGCGTAGGAGGCGGGAGCCTATACGAGCAGTACTTC
>TRBV21-1|.|.|TRBJ2-7
CASSKDRDLLGQQYF
TGTGCCAGCAGCAAAGATCGAGACCTCCTTGGCCAGCAGTACTTC
>TRBV6-5|.|.|TRBJ1-2
CASSYLIGASRGYTF
TGTGCCAGCAGTTACCTAATTGGGGCCTCTCGGGGCTACACCTTC
>TRBV5-1|.|.|TRBJ1-5
CASSPGGNQPQHF
TGCGCCAGCAGCCCCGGGGGGAATCAGCCCCAGCATTTT
>TRBV6-1|.|TRBD1|TRBJ1-5
CASSGTGGNQPQHF
TGTGCCAGCAGTGGGACAGGGGGCAATCAGCCCCAGCATTTT
>TRBV7-9|.|.|TRBJ2-7
CASSLMRGRPSYEQYF
TGTGCCAGCAGCTTAATGCGGGGTCGTCCCTCCTACGAGCAGTACTTC
>TRBV15|once|.|TRBJ2-3
CATSRDGLHTDTQYF
TGTGCCACCAGCAGAGACGGACTACACACAGATACGCAGTATTTT
>TRBV4-3|.|.|TRBJ2-7
CASSQGYGWSTYEQYF
TGCGCCAGCAGCCAAGGCTATGGGTGGAGTACCTACGAGCAGTACTTC
>TRBV7-9|.|.|TRBJ2-2
CASSLARGGNTGELFF
TGTGCCAGCAGCTTAGCCAGGGGAGGCAACACCGGGGAGCTGTTTTTT
>TRBV10-3|.|.|TRBJ2-3
CAISSEEMGYTQYF
TGTGCCATCAGTTCGGAAGAGATGGGATATACGCAGTATTTT
>TRBV11-2|.|.|TRBJ2-6
CASSTTLGGANVLTF
TGTGCCAGCAGCACCACTTTGGGGGGGGCCAACGTCCTGACTTTC
>TRBV2|.|TRBD2|TRBJ2-1
CASSGEGLLANNEQFF
TGTGCCAGCAGTGGCGAGGGACTACTAGCCAACAATGAGCAGTTCTTC
>TRBV2|once|.|TRBJ2-5
CASTGTSSEETQYF
TGTGCCAGCACCGGGACCTCCTCCGAAGAGACCCAGTACTTC